This T cell receptor (beta chain) was recovered during a study of response to subunit inactivated influenza vaccine. Overall study findings and caveats: The authors offered the suggestion that each seasonal influenza vaccination recruits few new T cells.

One entry per CDR3 protein, called by TCRdb with MiXCR from the RT-PCR reads. Of 540,000 or so distinct CDR3 sequences listed, 10% to 15% are singletons. In regard to this clonotype: Its antigen is not identified.

Germline lookup yields CDR1 DFQATT and CDR2 SNEGSKA (reference sequence). The CDR3 covers 14 residues. With 6 bases clipped from V and 1 base from J, the junction kept 6 bases outside the gene matches. The sequencing used PBMCs from blood, collected more than 35 days after vaccination. The sequence derives from a man in his fifties who received an inactivated influenza vaccine. This sequence joins TRBV20-1 and TRBJ1-5; 7 nucleotides line up with TRBD1. The CDR3 spells CSAFLQGSNQPQHF. As DNA, the CDR3 is TGCAGTGCCTTTTTACAGGGGAGCAATCAGCCCCAGCATTTT.